This TCR beta chain was retrieved from a study of Graves' ophthalmopathy and Graves' hyperthyroidism. The CDR3 covers 17 residues. Per the germline V gene, CDR1 is MNHEY and CDR2 is SVGEGT. V shed 4 bases and J 7 bases; nucleotides not matched to a gene: 18. Researchers took RNA transcripts and amplified TCR beta CDR3 regions from them. An opening RT-PCR round employed HTBI primers and preceded a second-round multiplex PCR. TCRdb re-called the multiplex PCR reads through MiXCR, storing one row per CDR3 protein. The table records about 620,000 distinct CDR3 sequences, 22% of them present only once. The sequence derives from a woman aged 18-29 years with stable Graves' hyperthyroidism. Some clones in this sample may be carry-over from other donors' samples. The genes are TRBV6-2 or TRBV6-3 and TRBJ2-5; 7 bases match TRBD2. The specimen sequenced was peripheral blood. DNA of the CDR3: TGTGCCAGCAGTTCTCCGGCTCGGGGGAGCGGGGCTGGGACCCAGTACTTC. Its translation is CASSSPARGSGAGTQYF.